This TCR beta chain was recovered during a study of shared clonotypes between healthy human individuals. General observations from the study: Depth was large, yet rarefaction showed that sorted-subset sequencing was incomplete.

The germline gives CDR1 MNHEY, CDR2 SMNVEV (reference sequence). This CDR3 spans 15 amino acids. Trimming removed 2 bases from V and 4 bases from J, with 12 bases in between. Deep-level settings were used for running the assay. Researchers divided each subset's genomic DNA evenly across several immunoSEQ plates. Original handling: Junction-only immunoSEQ data arrived without quality scores, meaning filtering differed. Profiling relied on immunoSEQ multiplex PCR, and the TCRdb table lists in-frame clones only, not all of them. V and J calls and clone size are those listed in that table; D and trimming were worked out from the DNA. The sample holds more than 2 million clones, roughly 95% seen once. Naive CD8 cells were CD45RO-negative, positively selected for CCR7, excluding terminally differentiated effector memory CD45RA+ cells. Of note for this clone: Its specificity is not known.

The specimen was naive CD8+ T cells sorted from blood. The rearrangement joins TRBV27 to TRBJ1-5; D remains unclear. This receptor was taken from a man younger than 35 in good health. CDR3 bases: TGTGCCAGCAGTTTAGTTTATATAGGAAATCAGCCCCAGCATTTT. Translated, it gives CASSLVYIGNQPQHF.